This T cell receptor (beta chain) stems from a study of STAT5B mutations in CD4+ large granular lymphocyte leukemia (dated by TCRdb to between 2022 and 2023). Regarding the study in general: Among the healthy controls, the CDR3 'QG' motif was associated with a particular HLA allele. The study compared the TCRbeta repertoires of patients with CD4+ T-cell large granular lymphocyte leukemia against the TCRbeta repertoires of healthy blood donors. Flow cytometry on FACSCanto II or FACSVerse confirmed that purified fractions exceeded 95% purity among lymphocytes.

The immunoSEQ assay at survey resolution was used to sequence TCRbeta rearrangements from genomic DNA. Per the authors' processing: In the TCR sequencing data, the lowest productive clonotype frequency that could be detected was 2.59 x 10-5. Analyses included only productive TCRbeta rearrangements, meaning complete and in-frame sequences. Sample clonality was computed as Simpson clonality in the immunoSEQ Analyzer version 3.0. Clones were categorized by frequency as very rare, small, medium, large (1-20%) or hyperexpanded (>20%). Generation probabilities were estimated with OLGA 1.2.3, V-gene circos plots were generated with VDJtools, specificities were searched for in VDJdb, and CDR3 motifs were identified with GLIPH. Held by TCRdb, this immuneACCESS table contains in-frame sequences only and omits some clones. Under half of the omission traces to an unresolved V gene where checked; the cause of the rest is unknown. V and J calls and clone size follow that table, whereas D and trimming were derived from the DNA. Within this sample are around 26,000 clones, with around two thirds of them counted one time only. In total, the top ten clones hold 8.5% to 10% of the sample.

Of note for this clone: Its antigen remains unidentified. Base qualities were left out, and no much larger clone turns up one base away.

Findings and caveats that apply to the study as a whole: TRBV06-family usage was enriched among the top patient clones (8/27) compared with healthy controls (2/35). Greater clonality appeared to be present in CD4-sorted patient repertoires than in healthy CD4+ repertoires, and the difference was retained after the putative leukemic clones were removed. Data were not HLA-matched; higher clonality in CD4+ versus CD8+ T-LGLL could reflect the relatively small sample size. Main leukemic clonotypes were private to each patient, although 25% to 30% of the main leukemic clonotypes were found at low frequency in the non-leukemic repertoires of other patients.

The junction carries 22 bases between V and J, which are trimmed by 3 bases and 1 base respectively. CDR1 and CDR2, per the germline V gene, are KGHSH and LQKENI. Inclusive of the bounding cysteine and phenylalanine, the CDR3 is 18 residues long. The DNA shown is the 54-base CDR3, in frame from base 1. The healthy controls were around 35 blood donors, and the buffy coats of these donors were supplied by the Finnish Red Cross blood service. All TCR-sequenced material derived from peripheral blood: patient blood samples and healthy donor buffy coats. Ficoll-Hypaque gradient centrifugation was used to isolate peripheral blood mononuclear cells. CD4+ cells were magnetically purified from the buffy coats of healthy controls. The Gentra Puregene Cell and Tissue kit was used to extract genomic DNA, and a Qubit 2.0 fluorometer was used to measure the amount of genomic DNA.

This TCR derives from a human donor in good health. Sequencing was carried out using CD4+ T cells from blood buffy coats. The sequence is built from TRBV18 and TRBJ2-7, with TRBD1 tentatively as D gene (6 bases match). The sequence in DNA is TGTGCCAGCTCACCGGCGGCGTATCAGGGGAGTAGGTCCTACGAGCAGTACTTC. The translation is CASSPAAYQGSRSYEQYF.